What follows are 32 T cell receptor beta chains derived from one specimen sequenced in a study of T cell changes during pregnancy in multiple sclerosis. Using immunoSEQ multiplex PCR, the repertoire was profiled, and TCRdb retains in-frame clones only, with some absent. The sample shows about 40,000 clones, roughly 85% of them seen only once. The sequences come from CD4+ T cells from peripheral blood mononuclear cells, collected after pregnancy. The receptors stem from a female donor with multiple sclerosis, enrolled in a pregnancy study.

Concerning this clone itself: The sample holds other DNA sequences that translate to the same CDR3. The V call is TRBV7-2, the J call TRBJ2-3; tentatively, D is TRBD2 (7 bases). The CDR3 runs to 13 residues. Germline V gene data show CDR1 as SGHTA and CDR2 as FQGNSA. V was pared by 3 bases and J by 8 bases, with 12 bases between. The CDR3 spells CASSFGGRGTQYF. The DNA for the CDR3 is TGTGCCAGCAGCTTCGGGGGGCGGGGTACGCAGTATTTT.

The V gene is TRBV7-2, the J gene TRBJ2-5, with D possibly matching TRBD2 (5 bases). V was cut by 3 bases and J by 2 bases, with 10 bases left in between. This CDR3 contains 14 residues. Germline V gives CDR1 SGHTA, CDR2 FQGNSA. In DNA, the CDR3 is TGTGCCAGCAGCTTGTACCTAGCACAAGAGACCCAGTACTTC. Protein: CASSLYLAQETQYF.

Judged by abundance, this clone is medium-sized. The CDR3 DNA reads TGTGCCACCCCCCTAAATCCCAGCGGGGGGTCAGATACGCAGTATTTT. Translated: CATPLNPSGGSDTQYF. This chain joins TRBV2 and TRBJ2-3; 9 bases are shared with TRBD2. Trimming removed 10 bases from V and 4 bases from J; junction bases left unmatched: 15. CDR1 is SNHLY and CDR2 is FYNNEI in the germline V gene. The CDR3 has 16 residues.

The rearrangement joins TRBV18 to TRBJ1-2; 8 bases agree with TRBD1. The CDR3 runs 15 residues. Germline V CDR1 and CDR2: KGHSH, LQKENI. Unmatched junction bases numbered 6, after V lost 4 bases and J lost 2 bases. The CDR3, as DNA: TGTGCCAGCTCACTGCGGACAGGGAGGAACTATGGCTACACCTTC. Translating gives CASSLRTGRNYGYTF.

This chain uses TRBV7-2 with TRBJ1-4; D uncertain. The germline V gene has CDR1 SGHTA and CDR2 FQGNSA. The CDR3 extends over 14 amino acids. V was cut by 5 bases and J by 4 bases, with 11 bases left in between. The CDR3, as DNA: TGTGCCAGCAGCCGGAGATCCTTTAATGAAAAACTGTTTTTT. This encodes CASSRRSFNEKLFF.

The chain combines TRBV30 with TRBJ1-1; D is uncertain. Trimming left V 4 bases short and J 3 bases short, with 12 bases between. The germline gives CDR1 GTSNPN, CDR2 SVGIG (reference sequence). The CDR3 runs to 13 residues. The CDR3 DNA reads TGTGCCTGGACTCCGGGGTGGGACACTGAAGCTTTCTTT. Protein: CAWTPGWDTEAFF.

This rearrangement joins TRBV4-1 to TRBJ1-5; D is unclear. Trimming stripped 0 bases from V and 7 bases from J, with 13 bases between. In germline, CDR1 is MGHRA, CDR2 YSYEKL. CDR3 size: 15 residues. The CDR3 reads CASSQDPQVRQPQHF. In nucleotides, the CDR3 is TGCGCCAGCAGCCAAGATCCGCAGGTACGACAGCCCCAGCATTTT.

CDR3 residues: CASRPRLAGDQRWNTGELFF. As DNA, the CDR3 is TGCGCCAGCAGACCCCGACTAGCGGGGGACCAACGATGGAACACCGGGGAGCTGTTTTTT. The chain recombines TRBV5-1 with TRBJ2-2; 12 bases are a match to TRBD2. The ends lost 5 bases at V and 1 base at J; junction bases unmatched: 15. Germline-derived CDR1 and CDR2 are SGHRS and YFSETQ. This CDR3 is built from 20 residues.

V is TRBV4-1 and J is TRBJ2-7, with D perhaps matching TRBD1 (5 bases). The CDR3 has 17 residues. V dropped 1 base and J dropped 1 base, with 17 bases sitting between them. CDR1 is MGHRA, CDR2 YSYEKL, per germline. For the CDR3, the DNA is TGCGCCAGCAGCCAAGGTTGGGGCAGGTCATTATCCTACGAGCAGTACTTC. Its protein product is CASSQGWGRSLSYEQYF.

The rearrangement joins TRBV11-3 to TRBJ2-3; TRBD1 aligns across 10 bases. This CDR3 contains 16 residues. With V trimmed by 0 bases and J by 4 bases, 4 bases remained unmatched. The germline V gene encodes CDR1 SGHNT and CDR2 YENEEA. The CDR3 region is CASSLDGGTGADTQYF. CDR3 in DNA: TGTGCCAGCAGCTTAGATGGGGGGACAGGGGCAGATACGCAGTATTTT.

The V call is TRBV19, the J call TRBJ1-6; TRBD1 matches at 8 bases. The CDR3 runs 15 residues. Unmatched junction bases numbered 6, after V lost 7 bases and J lost 4 bases. Looked up from germline, CDR1 is LNHDA and CDR2 is SQIVND (reference sequence). CDR3 sequence: CASTLRTGYNSPLHF. Written as DNA, the CDR3 is TGTGCCAGTACTTTGAGGACAGGGTATAATTCACCCCTCCACTTT.

The chain carries TRBV5-1 and TRBJ1-2, with D possibly TRBD1 on 5 matching bases. CDR1 and CDR2 from the germline V gene are SGHRS and YFSETQ. V dropped 0 bases and J dropped 6 bases, with 15 bases sitting between them. The CDR3 is 15 amino acids. CDR3 residues: CASSLGYRPTDGYTF. The CDR3 nucleotides read TGCGCCAGCAGCTTGGGATACAGGCCCACCGATGGCTACACCTTC.

The V gene is TRBV7-3, the J gene TRBJ2-7; no firm D call. CDR1 and CDR2 (germline): SGHTA, FQGTGA. The CDR3 contains 14 residues. The V and J ends lost 5 bases and 0 bases respectively, with 11 bases between them. In DNA, the CDR3 is TGTGCCAGCAGCCCGACTTGGAGCTCCTACGAGCAGTACTTC. It yields the protein CASSPTWSSYEQYF.

The J gene is TRBJ1-5, the V gene TRBV2; no firm D call. The germline V gene has CDR1 SNHLY and CDR2 FYNNEI. CDR3 size: 14 residues. V was clipped by 6 bases and J by 0 bases, with 9 bases between them. The CDR3 region has the DNA TGTGCCAGCAGCGGAGCCACTAGCAATCAGCCCCAGCATTTT. Residues: CASSGATSNQPQHF.

This clone showed up just once. This chain uses TRBV5-1 with TRBJ1-1, with 8 bases identical to TRBD1. The CDR3 runs to 15 residues. V shed 2 bases, J shed 4 bases, and the junction held 7 bases outside the gene matches. Germline V gene data show CDR1 as SGHRS and CDR2 as YFSETQ. As DNA, the CDR3 is TGCGCCAGCAGCTTACAGGGGGGGGATGTCACTGAAGCTTTCTTT. This gives the protein CASSLQGGDVTEAFF.

V is TRBV19 and J is TRBJ1-5; TRBD1 is a possible D gene (5 bases). The CDR3 runs to 15 residues. With 5 bases removed from V and 4 bases from J, the gap between germline ends came to 15 bases. Germline V lookup: CDR1 LNHDA, CDR2 SQIVND (reference sequence). The chain's CDR3 is CASSPRLGGNQPQHF. CDR3 DNA sequence: TGTGCCAGTAGTCCACGCCTGGGGGGAAATCAGCCCCAGCATTTT.

V gene TRBV9 combines with J gene TRBJ2-2, with a possible D match to TRBD2 (5 bases). Germline assignment: CDR1 SGDLS and CDR2 YYNGEE. The ends were cut back, 4 bases at V and 0 bases at J, with 13 bases in the middle. This CDR3 has 16 amino acids. The CDR3 DNA follows: TGTGCCAGCAGCCCTAGGCCGGGAACGAACACCGGGGAGCTGTTTTTT. It codes for CASSPRPGTNTGELFF. The whole variable domain, remainder taken from reference TRBV9 and TRBJ2-2, is DSGVTQTPKHLITATGQRVTLRCSPRSGDLSVYWYQQSLDQGLQFLIQYYNGEERAKGNILERFSAQQFPDLHSELNLSSLELGDSALYFCASSPRPGTNTGELFFGEGSRLTVL.

V is TRBV7-2 and J is TRBJ1-3; D unresolved. The CDR3 loop spans 14 amino acids. V was trimmed by 1 base and J by 10 bases, leaving 14 bases between them. CDR1 SGHTA and CDR2 FQGNSA come from the germline V gene. The CDR3 coding sequence is TGTGCCAGCAGCTTAGAGAGCGCCGCAAGGACCATATATTTT. This codes for CASSLESAARTIYF.

The chain combines TRBV7-2 with TRBJ2-7, with no clear D. There are 14 residues in the CDR3. V dropped 5 bases and J dropped 0 bases, with 11 bases sitting between them. Germline V lookup: CDR1 SGHTA, CDR2 FQGNSA. The CDR3 DNA reads TGTGCCAGCAGCGTGGCCTTCCTCTCCTACGAGCAGTACTTC. This translates into CASSVAFLSYEQYF.

V and J are TRBV7-8 and TRBJ2-1; D is perhaps TRBD2 (6 bases). Per germline, CDR1 SGHVS and CDR2 FQNEAQ. The CDR3 has 14 amino acids. V dropped 5 bases and J dropped 7 bases, with 15 bases sitting between them. The DNA of the CDR3 is TGTGCCAGCAGCCACCGAGATCTAGCGAATGAGCAGTTCTTC. This encodes CASSHRDLANEQFF.

The V gene is TRBV7-9, the J gene TRBJ2-1; D is unclear. CDR3 size: 13 residues. Germline V CDR1 and CDR2: SEHNR, FQNEAQ (reference sequence). V was clipped by 3 bases and J by 6 bases, with 9 bases between them. The CDR3 DNA reads as TGTGCCAGCAGCTTCACACCGTCCAATGAGCAGTTCTTC. This codes for CASSFTPSNEQFF.

This rearrangement joins TRBV5-4 to TRBJ1-3; D unresolved. V gave up 2 bases and J gave up 1 base, with 7 bases separating them. The CDR3 spans 14 residues. Looked up from germline, CDR1 is SGHNT and CDR2 is YYREEE (reference sequence). The CDR3 loop reads CASSLYGSGNTIYF. CDR3 sequence (DNA): TGTGCCAGCAGCTTATACGGTTCTGGAAACACCATATATTTT.

The chain joins TRBV19 to TRBJ2-7; 9 positions agree with TRBD2. Germline CDR1 is LNHDA and CDR2 is SQIVND (reference sequence). This CDR3 has 15 residues. J lost 5 bases, V lost 1 base, and 6 bases had no gene match. The DNA for the CDR3 is TGTGCCAGTAGTATAGCACGGACTAGCGTCAACGAGCAGTACTTC. Translating it yields CASSIARTSVNEQYF.

The chain has TRBV5-6 and TRBJ1-2; 7 nucleotides align to TRBD1. CDR3 length: 15 amino acids. Germline CDR1 SGHDT, CDR2 YYEEEE. The V and J ends lost 4 bases and 4 bases, in that order; junction bases with no gene match: 10. DNA for the CDR3: TGTGCCAGCAGCCAACTGGACAGGCCTTCCTATGGCTACACCTTC. The encoded protein is CASSQLDRPSYGYTF.

V is TRBV2 and J is TRBJ2-3; D is possibly TRBD1 (5 bases). V lost 4 bases and J 5 bases, leaving 22 bases between the germline ends. CDR1 is SNHLY, CDR2 FYNNEI, per germline. CDR3 length: 17 amino acids. The CDR3 DNA follows: TGTGCCAGCAGTGGGGGCGCCTGGTCTCCCGGTGGAGATACGCAGTATTTT. This codes for CASSGGAWSPGGDTQYF.

The chain has TRBV5-6 and TRBJ1-1; TRBD1 might be the D (5 bases). CDR1 is SGHDT, CDR2 YYEEEE, per germline. CDR3 length: 15 amino acids. Deletions cut 2 bases from V and 3 bases from J, with 14 bases between. Here the CDR3 DNA reads TGTGCCAGCAGCTTACCAGGGTATGGACACACTGAAGCTTTCTTT. This sequence encodes CASSLPGYGHTEAFF.

The gene calls are TRBV27 and TRBJ1-2; no firm D call. The ends were cut back, 6 bases at V and 2 bases at J, with 13 bases in the middle. The CDR3 length is 14 residues. Germline assignment: CDR1 MNHEY and CDR2 SMNVEV (reference sequence). CDR3 bases: TGTGCCAGCAGGGCAAAAGCGGGGAACTATGGCTACACCTTC. This sequence encodes CASRAKAGNYGYTF.

The J gene is TRBJ2-5, the V gene TRBV29-1; a possible D gene is TRBD1 (6 bases). This CDR3 spans 13 amino acids. Per the germline V gene, CDR1 is SQVTM and CDR2 is ANQGSEA. Trimming took 4 bases from V and 1 from J, leaving 10 bases between them. CDR3 protein: CSVAPGVQETQYF. As DNA, the CDR3 is TGCAGCGTTGCTCCAGGGGTCCAAGAGACCCAGTACTTC.

The chain links TRBV28 to TRBJ1-1, with 7 bases identical to TRBD1. Germline CDR1 is MDHEN and CDR2 is SYDVKM. V gave up 6 bases and J gave up 4 bases; unmatched junction bases: 11. The CDR3 is 15 amino acids. In DNA, the CDR3 is TGTGCCAGCAGGAGTAACAGGGGACGGGGCACTGAAGCTTTCTTT. It is translated as CASRSNRGRGTEAFF.

The V call is TRBV11-2, the J call TRBJ2-5; 8 bases align to TRBD2. CDR1 and CDR2 from the germline V gene are SGHAT and FQNNGV. After removal of 5 bases from V and 5 bases from J, the junction contained 7 bases not matched to a gene. The CDR3 sequence is 14 residues long. Here the CDR3 reads CASSVGGAGETQYF. CDR3 DNA sequence: TGTGCCAGCAGCGTCGGGGGGGCCGGGGAGACCCAGTACTTC.

The chain employs TRBV18 and TRBJ2-2; 7 nucleotides align to TRBD1. The V gene end was trimmed by 3 bases and the J gene end by 0 bases; junction bases not matched to a gene: 1. Germline loops: CDR1 KGHSH, CDR2 LQKENI. This CDR3 comprises 15 residues. In nucleotides, the CDR3 is TGTGCCAGCTCACCCGGGACAGCGAACACCGGGGAGCTGTTTTTT. Its protein is CASSPGTANTGELFF.

This clone occurred once. The chain joins TRBV18 to TRBJ1-1; D may be TRBD1 (6 bases). The CDR3 has 15 residues. The V end lost 6 bases, the J end lost 5 bases, and 19 bases lay between the germline ends. Germline V gene data show CDR1 as KGHSH and CDR2 as LQKENI. CDR3 in amino acids: CASSPGGGGETEAFF. CDR3 nucleotides: TGTGCCAGCTCCCCTGGGGGGGGCGGGGAAACTGAAGCTTTCTTT.